Sequencing of this T cell receptor (beta chain) was carried out in a study of cytomegalovirus exposure and HLA in healthy donors. Study-level findings and limits: Near-uniform donor sequencing depth was presumed by presence/absence analyses. Among CMV-associated TCR beta chains, most appeared HLA-restricted in a later analysis.

Vbeta (60) and Jbeta (13) primers were used in the PCR. Generated by immunoSEQ multiplex PCR, the TCRdb table keeps only in-frame clones and is missing some. This table has about 110,000 clones, just over 75% appearing once. A note on this clone: Its antigen is still unknown.

The source is a young man in good health and CMV-seropositive. The sample was PBMCs.

The CDR3 DNA sequence: TGTGCCAGCAGCGAATCCGGGTTTCTCTATGGCTACACCTTC. Translating gives CASSESGFLYGYTF. This chain connects TRBV27 to TRBJ1-2; D not resolved. The CDR3 is made up of 14 amino acids. Trimming stripped 6 bases from V and 4 bases from J, with 15 bases between. From germline, CDR1 is MNHEY and CDR2 SMNVEV (reference sequence).